What follows describes a single T cell receptor beta chain. As yet, its antigen is unknown. The data were taken from a study of OX40 agonist ivuxolimab in advanced cancers. Overall study: The eligibility criteria allowed prior anti-PD-1, anti-PD-L1 or anti-CTLA-4 therapy, and roughly 39% had some. The study reported partial responses in three patients: one hepatocellular carcinoma, two cutaneous melanoma. Findings of the study overall: Doses of 0.1 to 3.0 mg/kg were accompanied by clonal expansion of CD4+ and CD8+ blood T cells by week 6.

Sequencing was performed with immunoSEQ multiplex PCR; in TCRdb, only in-frame clones are kept and a portion is missing. The sample gives 94,000 or so clones, roughly four fifths of which show up once; under 7% is in the top ten. The V gene's germline CDR1 is PRHDT and CDR2 FYEKMQ (reference sequence). The CDR3 spans 13 residues. Trimming stripped 0 bases from V and 1 base from J, with 1 base between. The sequencing used CD4+ or CD8+ T cells sorted from blood, collected in a trial of the OX40 agonist ivuxolimab. This chain connects TRBV13 to TRBJ1-5; D is undetermined. This receptor was obtained from an adult with an advanced solid tumor such as melanoma, head and neck, liver or kidney cancer. CDR3 nucleotides: TGTGCCAGCAGCTTAGGAAGCAATCAGCCCCAGCATTTT. This gives the protein CASSLGSNQPQHF.